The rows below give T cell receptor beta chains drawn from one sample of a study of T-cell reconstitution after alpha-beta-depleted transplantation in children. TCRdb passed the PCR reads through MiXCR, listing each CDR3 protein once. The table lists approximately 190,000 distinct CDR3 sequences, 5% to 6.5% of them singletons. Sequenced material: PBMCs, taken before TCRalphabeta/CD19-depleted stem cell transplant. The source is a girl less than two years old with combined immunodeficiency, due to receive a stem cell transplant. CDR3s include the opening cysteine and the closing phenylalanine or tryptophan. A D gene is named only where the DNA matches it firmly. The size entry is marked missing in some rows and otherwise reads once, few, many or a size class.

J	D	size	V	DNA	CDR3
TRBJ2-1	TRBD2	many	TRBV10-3	TGTGCCATCAGTGAGTACCTAACTAGCGGCGCCAATGAGCAGTTCTTC	CAISEYLTSGANEQFF
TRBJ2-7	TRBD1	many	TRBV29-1	TGCAGCGTGTACCAGGGGGCTCACGAGCAGTACTTC	CSVYQGAHEQYF
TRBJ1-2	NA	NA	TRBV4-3	TGCGCCAGCAGCCAAGATCAGCGCACCCGGAGCTATGGCTACACCTTC	CASSQDQRTRSYGYTF
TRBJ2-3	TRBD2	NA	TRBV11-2	TGTGCCAGCAGCTTAGTTCCTCCGGGACTAGCTTCGATCGACCCCAGAACAGATACGCAGTATTTT	CASSLVPPGLASIDPRTDTQYF
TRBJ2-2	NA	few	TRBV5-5	TGTGCCTCAGGGGGGGAGCTGTTTTTT	CASGGELFF
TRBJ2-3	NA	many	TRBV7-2	TGTGCCAGCAGCTTCGTTGCCGGGACTTACACAGATACGCAGTATTTT	CASSFVAGTYTDTQYF
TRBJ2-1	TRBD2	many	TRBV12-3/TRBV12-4	TGTGCCAGCAGTTTCGTAGCGGGGCTGGATGGTGAGCAGTTCTTC	CASSFVAGLDGEQFF
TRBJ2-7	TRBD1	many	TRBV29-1	TGCAGCGTTGCGGACAGGAGCTCCTACGAGCAGTACTTC	CSVADRSSYEQYF
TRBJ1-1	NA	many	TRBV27	TGTGCCAGCAGTAGAATAGGGCTGAACACTGAAGCTTTCTTT	CASSRIGLNTEAFF
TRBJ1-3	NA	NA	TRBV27	TGTGCCAGCAGTTTGGGAGGGGCACCTGGAAACACCATATATTTT	CASSLGGAPGNTIYF
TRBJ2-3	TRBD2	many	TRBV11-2	TGTGCCAGCAGCTTGTACAGCGGGGGCACAGATACGCAGTATTTT	CASSLYSGGTDTQYF
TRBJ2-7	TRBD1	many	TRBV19	TGTGCCAGTAGTGCCGGGACAGGGACCTACGAGCAGTACTTC	CASSAGTGTYEQYF
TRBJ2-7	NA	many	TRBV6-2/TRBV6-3	TGTGCCAGCAGTAAGGGGATCACCTACGAGCAGTACTTC	CASSKGITYEQYF
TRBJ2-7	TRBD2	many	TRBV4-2	TGTGCCAGCAGCCATGGACTAGCGGGAGTGAGCGAGCAGTACTTC	CASSHGLAGVSEQYF
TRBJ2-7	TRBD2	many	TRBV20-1	TGCAGTGCTAGACGACTAGCGGGAGGGTCCTTGTACGAGCAGTACTTC	CSARRLAGGSLYEQYF
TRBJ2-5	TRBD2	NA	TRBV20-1	TGCAGTGCTAGATATCCGGGGGGAAAAGAGACCCAGTACTTC	CSARYPGGKETQYF
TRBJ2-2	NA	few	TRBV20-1	TGCAGTGCTGCCAGGGGCCGCAACGGCGGGGAGCTGTTTTTT	CSAARGRNGGELFF
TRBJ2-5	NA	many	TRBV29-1	TGCAGCGTGGGAGCTAGGGTAGAGACCCAGTACTTC	CSVGARVETQYF
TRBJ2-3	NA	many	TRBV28	TGTGCCAGCAGTTTTTCCTTCACAGATACGCAGTATTTT	CASSFSFTDTQYF
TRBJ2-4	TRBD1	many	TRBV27	TGTGCCAGCAGTTCCTGGGGACAGGGCAATACCAAAAACATTCAGTACTTC	CASSSWGQGNTKNIQYF
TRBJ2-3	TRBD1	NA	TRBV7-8	TGTGCCCTCAGACAGGGAGAGTCAGATACGCAGTATTTT	CALRQGESDTQYF
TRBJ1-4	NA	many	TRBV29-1	TGCAGCGTTGCGGACAGTAGGAATGAAAAACTGTTTTTT	CSVADSRNEKLFF
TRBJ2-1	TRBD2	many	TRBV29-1	TGCAGCGGCGGGGGGTACAATGAGCAGTTCTTC	CSGGGYNEQFF
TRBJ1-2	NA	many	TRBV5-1	TGCGCCAGCAGCTACACAGGGAACTATGGCTACACCTTC	CASSYTGNYGYTF
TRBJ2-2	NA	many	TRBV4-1	TGCGCCAGCAGCCAGGTCCGGACAAGACAGGACACCGGGGAGCTGTTTTTT	CASSQVRTRQDTGELFF
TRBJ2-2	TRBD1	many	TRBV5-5	TGTGCCAGCAGCCGAGGGACAGTTCTGAACACCGGGGAGCTGTTTTTT	CASSRGTVLNTGELFF
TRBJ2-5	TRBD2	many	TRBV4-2	TGTGCCAGCAGCCAAGCGGGGGGGAGGGTGGAGACCCAGTACTTC	CASSQAGGRVETQYF
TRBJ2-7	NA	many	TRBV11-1	TGTGCCAGCAGCCTACAGGTCGTGTCCCACGAGCAGTACTTC	CASSLQVVSHEQYF
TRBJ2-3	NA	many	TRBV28	TGTGCCAGCAGGACCCCACGGGACGGGACAGATACGCAGTATTTT	CASRTPRDGTDTQYF
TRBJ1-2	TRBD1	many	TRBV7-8	TGTGCCAGCAGCTTAGCGGGACAGGGGGCGAGCTACACCTTC	CASSLAGQGASYTF
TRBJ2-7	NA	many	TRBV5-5	TGTGCCAGCAGCTTAAGTGACAGAGACAACGAGCAGTACTTC	CASSLSDRDNEQYF
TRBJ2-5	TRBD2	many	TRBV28	TGTGCCAGCAGTTTATTACTAGCGGGAGGGCCTGGCCAAGAGACCCAGTACTTC	CASSLLLAGGPGQETQYF
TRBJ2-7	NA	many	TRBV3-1	TGTGCCAGCAGCCAAGGGGACCGCTACGAGCAGTACTTC	CASSQGDRYEQYF
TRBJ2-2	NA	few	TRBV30	TGTGCCTGGAGCGGCGGCACGAACACCGGGGAGCTGTTTTTT	CAWSGGTNTGELFF
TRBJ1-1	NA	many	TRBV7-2	TGTGCCAGCAGCTTACAGTCTGAAGCTTTCTTT	CASSLQSEAFF
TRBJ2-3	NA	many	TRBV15	TGTGCCACCAGCAGAGACTTAACAGATACGCAGTATTTT	CATSRDLTDTQYF
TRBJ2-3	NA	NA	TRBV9	TGTGCCAGCAGCGTAGGGCCAACCGATTATGAAGGCACAGATACGCAGTATTTT	CASSVGPTDYEGTDTQYF
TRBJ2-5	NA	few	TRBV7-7	TGTGCTAGCAGCTTAGACTGGGGGGAGACCCAGTACTTC	CASSLDWGETQYF
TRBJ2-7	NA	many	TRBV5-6	TGTGCCAGCAGCCAGGACGTATCCTACGAGCAGTACTTC	CASSQDVSYEQYF
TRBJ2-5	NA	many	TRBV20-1	TGCAGTGCTAGAGATCTCGCGGGAATAGAAGAGACCCAGTACTTC	CSARDLAGIEETQYF
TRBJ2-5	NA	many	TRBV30	TGTGCCTGGGGAGAGGGCGGGGGCATAGAGACCCAGTACTTC	CAWGEGGGIETQYF
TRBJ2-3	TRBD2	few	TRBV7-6	TGTGCCAGCAGGGCGGGAGCCTCGGCAGATACGCAGTATTTT	CASRAGASADTQYF
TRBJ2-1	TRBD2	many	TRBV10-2	TGCGCCAGCAGTGAGGATAGCGGGGTTTTGTTCTTC	CASSEDSGVLFF
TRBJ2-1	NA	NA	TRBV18	TGTGCCAGCTCACCACCCGGCCCCGCTCTAGCTTCTAAGTTCTTC	CASSPPGPALASKFF
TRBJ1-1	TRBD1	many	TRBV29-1	TGCAGCGTTGGGACAGGGATGGTTGAAGCTTTCTTT	CSVGTGMVEAFF
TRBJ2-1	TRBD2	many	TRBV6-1	TGTGCCAGCAGCCCCCCCGGGACTAGCTCCTACAATGAGCAGTTCTTC	CASSPPGTSSYNEQFF
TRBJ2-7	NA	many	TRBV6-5	TGTGCCAGCAGTTATGCGGGTGGCTACGAGCAGTACTTC	CASSYAGGYEQYF
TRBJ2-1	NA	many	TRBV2	TGTGCCAGCAGTGATAAAGCGCAACGGGGCTACAATGAGCAGTTCTTC	CASSDKAQRGYNEQFF
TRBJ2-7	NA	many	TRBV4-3	TGCGCCAGCAGCCAACGCCAGGACATCTCCGAGCAGTACTTC	CASSQRQDISEQYF
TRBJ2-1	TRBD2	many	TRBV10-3	TGTGCCATCAGCCCGGGACTAGCCTACAATGAGCAGTTCTTC	CAISPGLAYNEQFF
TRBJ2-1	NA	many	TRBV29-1	TGCAGCGTTAGGGACGGCTACAATGAGCAGTTCTTC	CSVRDGYNEQFF
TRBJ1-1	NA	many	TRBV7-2	TGTGCCAGCAGCTTGTATACGATAGCTGAAGCTTTCTTT	CASSLYTIAEAFF
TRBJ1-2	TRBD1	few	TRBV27	TGTGCCAGCAGTTACCGCGCAGGGGGAAACTATGGCTACACCTTC	CASSYRAGGNYGYTF
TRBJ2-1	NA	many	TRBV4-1	TGCGCCAGCAGCCAAGTAGTATTCTCCAATGAGCAGTTCTTC	CASSQVVFSNEQFF
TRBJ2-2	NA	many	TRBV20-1	TGCAGTGCTAGAGACCACCTGAACACCGGGGAGCTGTTTTTT	CSARDHLNTGELFF
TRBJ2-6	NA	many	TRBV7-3	TGTGCCAGCAGCTTAACAGGGGCAGGGGCCAACGTCCTGACTTTC	CASSLTGAGANVLTF
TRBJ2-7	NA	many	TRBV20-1	TGCAGTGCTAGATCCTTGACGATAGCCTACGAGCAGTACTTC	CSARSLTIAYEQYF
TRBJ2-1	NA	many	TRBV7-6	TGTGCCAGCAGCTTAGAAGGTGGCGTCGCGAGCTCCTACAATGAGCAGTTCTTC	CASSLEGGVASSYNEQFF
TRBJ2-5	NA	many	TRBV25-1	TGTGCCAGCAGTGAATTCGCTGGGGCCCAAGAGACCCAGTACTTC	CASSEFAGAQETQYF
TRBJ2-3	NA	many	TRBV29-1	TGCAGCGTTGACCTTGGACTTCCTACCACAGATACGCAGTATTTT	CSVDLGLPTTDTQYF